This T cell receptor beta chain appears in the sequencing data of a study of PD-1 blockade in classical Hodgkin lymphoma. Repertoires were generated with immunoSEQ multiplex PCR, while TCRdb's copy carries only in-frame clones and drops some. The repertoire includes tens of thousands of clones, about two thirds of them detected once, and 5.5% to 6.5% sits in the top ten. This CDR3 has 15 amino acids. The V segment lost 4 bases and the J segment 8 bases; nucleotides outside the gene matches: 7. Germline loops: CDR1 MGHRA, CDR2 YSYEKL. Study-wide results and caveats: Baseline TCR diversity was reportedly lower in newly diagnosed patients than healthy donors. CD8+ TCR diversity did not rise significantly by C4D1, unlike CD4+.

All trial patients relapsed after autologous stem cell transplantation. The sample holds one count of this clone. The target antigen is unknown. The source is a human donor with classical Hodgkin lymphoma. This rearrangement joins TRBV4-1 to TRBJ1-4, with TRBD1 identical over 10 bases. Sample: peripheral blood mononuclear cells (PBMCs), taken at baseline. The CDR3 protein is CASSPQDRGIEKLFF. The CDR3 DNA reads as TGCGCCAGCAGCCCTCAGGACAGGGGGATCGAAAAACTGTTTTTT.